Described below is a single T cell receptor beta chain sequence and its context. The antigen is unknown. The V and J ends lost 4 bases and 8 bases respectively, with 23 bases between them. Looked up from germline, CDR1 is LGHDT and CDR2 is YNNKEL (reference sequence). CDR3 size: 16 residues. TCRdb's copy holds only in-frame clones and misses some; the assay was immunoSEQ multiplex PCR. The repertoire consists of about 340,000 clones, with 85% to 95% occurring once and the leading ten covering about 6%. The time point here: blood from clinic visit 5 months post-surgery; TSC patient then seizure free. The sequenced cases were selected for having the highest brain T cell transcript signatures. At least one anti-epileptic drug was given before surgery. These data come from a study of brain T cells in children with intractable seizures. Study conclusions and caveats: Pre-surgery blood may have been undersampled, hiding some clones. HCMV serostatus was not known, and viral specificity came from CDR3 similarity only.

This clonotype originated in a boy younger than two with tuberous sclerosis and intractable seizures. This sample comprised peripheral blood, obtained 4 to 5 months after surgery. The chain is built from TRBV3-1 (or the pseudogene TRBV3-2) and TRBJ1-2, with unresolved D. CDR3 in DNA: TGTGCCAGCAGCCTTGACGCGGGCAATGCCTTGGCGGGCTACACCTTC. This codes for CASSLDAGNALAGYTF.